The present TCR beta chain was sequenced within a study of persistence of HIV-infected CD4 T cells (TCRdb year 2020). As for the study more broadly: CMV- and HIV-1 Gag-responding CD4+ T cells were isolated from ART-treated individuals so that antigen-driven clonal expansion of HIV-1-infected cells could be examined. Peripheral blood samples of up to roughly 200 mL were taken at multiple time points, with the exception of two participants who underwent leukapheresis at a single time point. In the cross-participant TCR cluster analysis, fewer than 10 participants were included for CMV and 7 participants were included for Gag. TCRbeta sequencing assessed the clonality of all cells in each sorted population, while proviral sequencing assessed the clonality of infected cells. Participants had been on suppressive ART for a median of roughly 8 years.

TCRbeta repertoires were sequenced from genomic DNA with the immunoSEQ hsTCRB assay version 4 in survey mode. Genomic DNA was diluted to around 10 ng/uL, and up to roughly 1 ug per sample was used for TCRbeta sequencing. The source study handled its data this way. Analysis of the TCRbeta data was done in ImmunoSeq Analyzer 3.0, and diversity was computed on productive nucleotide rearrangements. The improved Chao index was used to estimate lower-bound TCR diversity, and the Gini coefficient was used to estimate clonality using the Immunarch R package. Different nucleotide rearrangements encoding the same CDR3beta amino acid sequence were treated as distinct clonotypes. Differential abundance analysis identified TCRbeta sequences significantly enriched in antigen-responding cells relative to anti-CD3/anti-CD28-activated cells. GLIPH2 grouped TCRs by predicted peptide-MHC specificity, both within each participant and across combined participant data sets. TCRdb obtained this table from immuneACCESS and retained in-frame rearrangements with V and J assigned. These tables miss some clones; where compared with another copy, unresolved V genes account for less than half of the shortfall, and the remainder is unexplained. D and trimming come from the DNA, and the V and J calls and clone size come from that table. The sample includes over 30,000 clones, with 82% observed a single time. Of the sample, around 1% falls within the top ten clones.

Results and caveats for the whole study, not just this receptor: Within the same sorted populations, TCR oligoclonality correlated with proviral oligoclonality. Only a small number of individuals took part in the study, and only a limited range of antigens was tested. Bulk TCR analyses could not be limited to the rare CMV-responding cells that actually contained HIV-1 proviruses. Enrichment of degenerate expanded CDR3beta sequences was found in antigen-responding cells, suggesting convergent selection of CD4+ responses to CMV and Gag. TCRbeta richness in CMV- and Gag-responding cells was significantly lower than in anti-CD3/anti-CD28-responding cells; CMV-responding cells had higher oligoclonality than CD3/CD28-stimulated and Gag-responding cells.

Concerning this clone: It has no known antigen specificity. Base qualities are not at hand, and no much larger clone is one base apart.

According to the study, the label for this sample's treatment or condition signals: suppressive antiretroviral therapy. A pool of overlapping HIV-1 Gag 15-mer peptides, at 0.8 to 1 ug per peptide per mL, was used to stimulate the cells. Memory populations depleted of antigen-responding cells were obtained by sorting nonresponding CD40L-negative CD69-negative CD45RO-high memory CD4+ T cells. Participants were HIV-1-infected adults who started suppressive ART during chronic infection. Plasma HIV-1 RNA had been undetectable (below 50 copies/mL) in participants for at least 4 years. To be included, a participant needed positive CMV serology and a CD4+ T cell count above 400 cells/uL. Before stimulation, PBMCs were isolated using density centrifugation and then depleted of CD8+ T cells. CD8-depleted PBMCs were stimulated for 18 hours with anti-CD28/CD49d costimulation, CD40-blocking antibody and enfuvirtide to prevent new infections. Cells were sorted on a Beckman Coulter MoFlo Legacy or XDP sorter, with propidium iodide excluding dead cells. Genomic DNA was extracted using the QIAamp DNA Mini Kit for samples with more than one million cells and using the Quick-DNA Microprep Kit for all other samples.

Its CDR3 holds 12 amino acids, cysteine through phenylalanine. The retained sequence is limited to the CDR3, 36 bases, with the frame set at the first base. The junction carries 9 bases between V and J, which are trimmed by 6 bases and 1 base respectively. Looking up the germline V gene (reference sequence) yields CDR1 GTSNPN and CDR2 SVGIG. The sequence was collected from an adult with HIV. The donor label of this sample is uncertain. The rearrangement joined TRBV30 to TRBJ1-1; TRBD1 could be the D gene, as 6 bases match. Here the sequenced sample was cultured CD4+ T cells from PBMCs, taken from a patient who received antiretroviral therapy. The cell subset or site label of this sample denotes: CD40L-CD69- CD45RO-high memory CD4 T cells not responding to Gag peptides. The DNA reads as follows: TGTGCCTGCTTGACAGGGAACACTGAAGCTTTCTTT. The translation is CACLTGNTEAFF. The variable domain in full, with residues beyond the CDR3 obtained from the reference TRBV30 and TRBJ1-1 genes, is SQTIHQWPATLVQPVGSPLSLECTVEGTSNPNLYWYRQAAGRGLQLLFYSVGIGQISSEVPQNLSASRPQDRQFILSSKKLLLSDSGFYLCACLTGNTEAFFGQGTRLTVV.